Listed below are T cell receptor beta chains from one sample, sequenced in a study of blood T cell repertoires in COVID-19. The assay was immunoSEQ multiplex PCR, and TCRdb's table has in-frame clones only and misses some. The sample lists about 40,000 clones; more than 75% were seen once. The specimen sequenced was peripheral blood. Receptors were obtained from a man aged 80 or over with acute or convalescent COVID-19. Each CDR3 is given with its conserved first and last residue. A D gene is named only where the DNA matches it firmly. Only part of the rows carry a size: once, few, many, or a class if the clone is expanded.

abundance,d_gene,j_gene,v_gene,CDR3nt,CDR3aa
NA,NA,TRBJ2-1,TRBV27,TGTGCCAGCAGTTTAGGGCAGCAGAAGGTTGTTAATGAGCAGTTCTTC,CASSLGQQKVVNEQFF
NA,TRBD1,TRBJ1-3,TRBV28,TGTGCCAGCAGTCCCCAGGGGGCAACTGGAAACACCATATATTTT,CASSPQGATGNTIYF
NA,NA,TRBJ2-7,TRBV11-2,TGTGCCAGCAGAGGCGGGGCCTACGAGCAGTACTTC,CASRGGAYEQYF
NA,TRBD1,TRBJ1-1,TRBV6-5,TGTGCCAGCAGTTACTCTAAGGGGGACAGGGTAAAGGAAGCTTTCTTT,CASSYSKGDRVKEAFF
few,TRBD1,TRBJ1-2,TRBV19,TGTGCCAGTAGGGAGACAGGGCTCTATGGCTACACCTTC,CASRETGLYGYTF
NA,NA,TRBJ1-4,TRBV7-9,TGTGCCAGCAGCCCGTCGGGAGGGGAAAAACTGTTTTTT,CASSPSGGEKLFF
NA,NA,TRBJ1-2,TRBV28,TGTGCCAGCAGGGCGACAGGAGCCTCAACATTCTATGGCTACACCTTC,CASRATGASTFYGYTF
few,TRBD2,TRBJ2-3,TRBV5-1,TGCGCCAGCAGTTCCCTAGCGGGGGCAACGCAGTATTTT,CASSSLAGATQYF
NA,NA,TRBJ1-1,TRBV12-3/TRBV12-4,TGTGCCAGCAGTCGGCAACTGGGACAAGGAGCTTTCTTT,CASSRQLGQGAFF
NA,TRBD1,TRBJ2-5,TRBV19,TGTGCCAGTCGTTTGGGACAGTCGATCGGGGAGACCCAGTACTTC,CASRLGQSIGETQYF
NA,NA,TRBJ1-1,TRBV24-1,TGTGCCACCAGTTCGAGGGAGCGGGTCAGCCACACTGAAGCTTTCTTT,CATSSRERVSHTEAFF
once,TRBD2,TRBJ2-3,TRBV7-2,TGTGCCAGCAGCTTAGCCTTCCTAGCGGGGCTCCTCACAGATACGCAGTATTTT,CASSLAFLAGLLTDTQYF
NA,NA,TRBJ1-2,TRBV3-1/TRBV3-2,TGTGCCAGCAGCCAAACCGGGGGAAAGGATGGCTACACCTTC,CASSQTGGKDGYTF
NA,TRBD2,TRBJ2-3,TRBV5-6,TGTGCCAGCAGCTCCGGGACTAAAGGCACAGATACGCAGTATTTT,CASSSGTKGTDTQYF
NA,NA,TRBJ2-3,TRBV19,TGTGCCAGTAGTATACAGGGGCGAGGAGATACGCAGTATTTT,CASSIQGRGDTQYF
NA,NA,TRBJ1-4,TRBV6-1,TGTGCCAGCAGTGAAACAGGGCTGCGGAAACTGTTTTTT,CASSETGLRKLFF
NA,NA,TRBJ1-1,TRBV3-1/TRBV3-2,TGTGCCAGCAGCCTACAGGGAGGGGTTACTGAAGCTTTCTTT,CASSLQGGVTEAFF
NA,TRBD1,TRBJ2-7,TRBV15,TGTGCCACCAGCAAAAGGGACAGGGGGCCAAACGAGCAGTACTTC,CATSKRDRGPNEQYF
few,TRBD2,TRBJ2-7,TRBV28,TGTGCCAGCAGTTTCCGGGGGGTCAGCTCCTACGAGCAGTACTTC,CASSFRGVSSYEQYF
NA,TRBD2,TRBJ2-7,TRBV5-1,TGCGCCAGCAGCAGGGACTACGCCTTCGAGCAGTACTTC,CASSRDYAFEQYF
once,NA,TRBJ1-2,TRBV29-1,TGCAGCTGCGACAGAAACTATGGCTACACCTTC,CSCDRNYGYTF
NA,NA,TRBJ1-5,TRBV5-3,TGTGCCAGAAGCTTGGCCAGGGGACAGCCCCAGCATTTT,CARSLARGQPQHF
NA,TRBD1,TRBJ2-2,TRBV12-3/TRBV12-4,TGTGCCAGCGGACAGGGGCCCACCGGGGAGCTGTTTTTT,CASGQGPTGELFF
NA,TRBD1,TRBJ2-7,TRBV2,TGTGCCAGCAGTGGTGGACAGGGGGCGTACGAGCAGTACTTC,CASSGGQGAYEQYF
once,TRBD1,TRBJ1-2,TRBV14,TGTGCCAGCAGCCAAGTCGTAACAGGGGGTTCTGGCTACACCTTC,CASSQVVTGGSGYTF
NA,NA,TRBJ1-5,TRBV4-1,TGCGCCAGCAGCCAGGTACCAGGAGGCGGCAATCAGCCCCAGCATTTT,CASSQVPGGGNQPQHF